This T cell receptor (beta chain) was profiled in a study of PD-1 blockade in mismatch repair-deficient tumors. Turning to the study itself: Enrolled about 2012-2016, patients had progressing, pretreated mismatch repair-deficient cancers of about a dozen types. Study-wide points: Tumor-resident clones, often undetectable pretreatment in blood, expanded then contracted after pembrolizumab.

Mismatch repair deficiency was confirmed in all patients, by PCR or immunohistochemistry. Profiling relied on immunoSEQ multiplex PCR, and the TCRdb table lists in-frame clones only, not all of them. This table holds roughly 130,000 clones, more than 70% found once. Concerning this clone: Its specificity is unknown.

Germline loops: CDR1 MNHEY, CDR2 SMNVEV (reference sequence). The CDR3 runs to 13 residues. Trimming cost V 5 bases and J 6 bases, with 10 bases left between them. The chain recombines TRBV27 with TRBJ2-2; the D gene could be TRBD1 or TRBD2 (5 bases each). This TCR was recovered from an adult with mismatch repair-deficient cancer. The sample in question was peripheral blood, obtained 72 weeks after starting pembrolizumab. The CDR3 DNA reads TGTGCCAGCAGTACAGGACTTGCCGGGGAGCTGTTTTTT. Translated, it gives CASSTGLAGELFF.